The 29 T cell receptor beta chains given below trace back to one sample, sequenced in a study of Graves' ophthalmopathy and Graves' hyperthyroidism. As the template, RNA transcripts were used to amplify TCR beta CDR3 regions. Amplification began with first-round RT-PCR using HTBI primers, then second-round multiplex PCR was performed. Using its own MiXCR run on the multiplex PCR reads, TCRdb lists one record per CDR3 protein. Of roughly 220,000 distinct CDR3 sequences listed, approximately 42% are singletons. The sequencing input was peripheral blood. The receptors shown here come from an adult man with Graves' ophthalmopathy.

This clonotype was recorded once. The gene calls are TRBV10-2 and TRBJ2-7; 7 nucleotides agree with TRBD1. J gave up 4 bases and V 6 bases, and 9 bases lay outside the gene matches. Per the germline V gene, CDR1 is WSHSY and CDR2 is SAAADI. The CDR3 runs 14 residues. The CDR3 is CASRTGEGGYEQYF. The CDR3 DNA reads TGCGCCAGCAGAACAGGGGAAGGCGGGTACGAGCAGTACTTC.

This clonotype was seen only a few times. For the CDR3, the DNA is TGTGCCAGCAGCTTAATCGGGGACCAAGAGACCCAGTACTTC. Protein sequence: CASSLIGDQETQYF. The chain couples TRBV11-2 to TRBJ2-5; possible D gene TRBD2, 5 bases. Per germline, CDR1 SGHAT and CDR2 FQNNGV. The CDR3 spans 14 residues. Trimming shortened V by 2 bases and J by 0 bases, and 7 bases separated the two germline ends. Supplemented by reference TRBV11-2 and TRBJ2-5, the full variable domain reads EAGVAQSPRYKIIEKRQSVAFWCNPISGHATLYWYQQILGQGPKLLIQFQNNGVVDDSQLPKDRFSAERLKGVDSTLKIQPAKLEDSAVYLCASSLIGDQETQYFGPGTRLLVL.

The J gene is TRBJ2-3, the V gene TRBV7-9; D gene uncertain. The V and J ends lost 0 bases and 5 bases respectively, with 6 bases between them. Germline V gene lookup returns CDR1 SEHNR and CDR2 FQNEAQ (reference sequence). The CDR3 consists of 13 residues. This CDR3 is CASSLAPGDTQYF. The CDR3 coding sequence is TGTGCCAGCAGCTTAGCGCCTGGAGATACGCAGTATTTT.

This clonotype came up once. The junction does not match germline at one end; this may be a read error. CDR3 region: CSVAGARNTWELFF. CDR3 nucleotides: TGCAGCGTTGCCGGGGCCCGGAACACCTGGGAGCTGTTTTTT. The V and J genes are TRBV29-1 and TRBJ2-2; D might be TRBD1 or TRBD2, each matching 5 bases. The CDR3 runs to 14 residues. Germline-derived CDR1 and CDR2 are SQVTM and ANQGSEA.

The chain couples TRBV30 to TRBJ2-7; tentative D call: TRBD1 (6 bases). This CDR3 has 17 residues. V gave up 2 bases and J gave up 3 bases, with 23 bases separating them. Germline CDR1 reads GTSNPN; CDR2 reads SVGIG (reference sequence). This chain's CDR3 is CAWSFLGGSRGGYEQYF. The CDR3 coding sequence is TGTGCCTGGAGTTTCCTTGGTGGGTCCAGGGGTGGCTACGAGCAGTACTTC. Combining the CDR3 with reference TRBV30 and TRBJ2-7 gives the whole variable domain SQTIHQWPATLVQPVGSPLSLECTVEGTSNPNLYWYRQAAGRGLQLLFYSVGIGQISSEVPQNLSASRPQDRQFILSSKKLLLSDSGFYLCAWSFLGGSRGGYEQYFGPGTRLTVT.

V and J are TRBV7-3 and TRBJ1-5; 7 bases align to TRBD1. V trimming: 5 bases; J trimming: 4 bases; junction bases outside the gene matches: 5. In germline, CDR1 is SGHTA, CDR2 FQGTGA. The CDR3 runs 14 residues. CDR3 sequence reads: CASSQGVRNQPQHF. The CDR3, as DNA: TGTGCCAGCAGCCAGGGGGTAAGAAATCAGCCCCAGCATTTT.

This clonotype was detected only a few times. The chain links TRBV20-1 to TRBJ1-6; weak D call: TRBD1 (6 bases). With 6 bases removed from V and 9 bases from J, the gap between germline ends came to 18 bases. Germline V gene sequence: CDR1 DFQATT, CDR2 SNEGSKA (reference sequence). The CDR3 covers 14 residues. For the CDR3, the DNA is TGCAGTGCATTCGGAGGGGGGGAAGGTTCACCCCTCCACTTT. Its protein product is CSAFGGGEGSPLHF.

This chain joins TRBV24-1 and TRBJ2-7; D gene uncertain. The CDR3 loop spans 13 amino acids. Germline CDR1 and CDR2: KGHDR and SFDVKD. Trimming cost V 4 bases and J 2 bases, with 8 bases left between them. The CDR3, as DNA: TGTGCCACCAGTGAAGAACCCACCTACGAGCAGTACTTC. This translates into CATSEEPTYEQYF.

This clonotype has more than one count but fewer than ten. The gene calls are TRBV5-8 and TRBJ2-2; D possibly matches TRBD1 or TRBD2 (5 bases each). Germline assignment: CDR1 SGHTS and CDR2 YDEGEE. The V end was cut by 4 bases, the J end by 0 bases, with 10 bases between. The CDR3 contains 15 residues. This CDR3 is CASSQGVANTGELFF. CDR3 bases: TGTGCCAGCAGCCAGGGAGTGGCGAACACCGGGGAGCTGTTTTTT.

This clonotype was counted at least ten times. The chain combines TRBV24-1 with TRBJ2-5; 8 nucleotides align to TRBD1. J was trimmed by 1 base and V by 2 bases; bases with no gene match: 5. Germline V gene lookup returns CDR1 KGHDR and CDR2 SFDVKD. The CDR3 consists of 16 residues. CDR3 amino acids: CATSDSATGGQETQYF. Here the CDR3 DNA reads TGTGCCACCAGTGATTCCGCAACAGGGGGCCAAGAGACCCAGTACTTC.

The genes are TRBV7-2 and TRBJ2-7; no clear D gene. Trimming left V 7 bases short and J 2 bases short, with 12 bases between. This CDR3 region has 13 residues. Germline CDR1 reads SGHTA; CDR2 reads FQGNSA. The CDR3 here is CASTPAVAYEQYF. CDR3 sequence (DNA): TGTGCCAGCACCCCCGCGGTAGCCTACGAGCAGTACTTC. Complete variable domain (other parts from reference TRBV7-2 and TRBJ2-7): GAGVSQSPSNKVTEKGKDVELRCDPISGHTALYWYRQSLGQGLEFLIYFQGNSAPDKSGLPSDRFSAERTGGSVSTLTIQRTQQEDSAVYLCASTPAVAYEQYFGPGTRLTVT.

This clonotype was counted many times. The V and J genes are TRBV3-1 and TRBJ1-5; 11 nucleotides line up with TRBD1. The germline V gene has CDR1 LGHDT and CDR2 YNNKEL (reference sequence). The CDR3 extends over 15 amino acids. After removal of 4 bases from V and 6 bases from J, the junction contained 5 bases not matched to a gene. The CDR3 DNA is TGTGCCAGCAGCCGGGGACAGGGGGGTGGTCAGCCCCAGCATTTT. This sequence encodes CASSRGQGGGQPQHF. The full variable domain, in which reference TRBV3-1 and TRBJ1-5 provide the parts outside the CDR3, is DTAVSQTPKYLVTQMGNDKSIKCEQNLGHDTMYWYKQDSKKFLKIMFSYNNKELIINETVPNRFSPKSPDKAHLNLHINSLELGDSAVYFCASSRGQGGGQPQHFGDGTRLSIL.

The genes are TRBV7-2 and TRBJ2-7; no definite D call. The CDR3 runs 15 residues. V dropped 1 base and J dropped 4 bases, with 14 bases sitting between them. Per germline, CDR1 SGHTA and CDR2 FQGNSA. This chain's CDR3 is CASSLGVGRVYEQYF. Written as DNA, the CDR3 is TGTGCCAGCAGCTTAGGAGTAGGCCGCGTATACGAGCAGTACTTC.

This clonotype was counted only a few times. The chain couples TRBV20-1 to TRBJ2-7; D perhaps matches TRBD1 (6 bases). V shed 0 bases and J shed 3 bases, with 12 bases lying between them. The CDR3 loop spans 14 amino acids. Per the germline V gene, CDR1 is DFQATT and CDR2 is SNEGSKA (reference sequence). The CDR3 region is CSARETGRGYEQYF. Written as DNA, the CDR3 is TGCAGTGCTAGAGAAACGGGCAGGGGCTACGAGCAGTACTTC.

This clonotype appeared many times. CDR3 DNA: TGTGCCAGCGGGACAGGGGACAATCAGCCCCAGCATTTT. This encodes CASGTGDNQPQHF. The chain carries TRBV2 and TRBJ1-5, with 10 positions matching TRBD1. Germline V CDR1 and CDR2: SNHLY, FYNNEI. V shed 8 bases and J 3 bases; nucleotides not matched to a gene: 1. This CDR3 is 13 amino acids long.

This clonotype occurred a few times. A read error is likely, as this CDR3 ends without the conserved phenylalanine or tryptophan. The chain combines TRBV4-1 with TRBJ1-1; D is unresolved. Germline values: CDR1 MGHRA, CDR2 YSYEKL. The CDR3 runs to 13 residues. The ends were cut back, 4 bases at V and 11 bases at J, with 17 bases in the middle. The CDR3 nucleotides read TGCGCCAGCAGCCCTCCTCTGGCGACGTACGCTTTCCTT. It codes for CASSPPLATYAFL.

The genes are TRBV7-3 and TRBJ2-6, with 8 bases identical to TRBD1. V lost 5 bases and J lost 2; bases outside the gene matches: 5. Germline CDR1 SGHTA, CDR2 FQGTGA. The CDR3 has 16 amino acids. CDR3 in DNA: TGTGCCAGCAGCACTTTGGACAGGGCTGGGGCCAACGTCCTGACTTTC. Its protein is CASSTLDRAGANVLTF. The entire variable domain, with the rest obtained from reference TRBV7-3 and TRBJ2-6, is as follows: GAGVSQTPSNKVTEKGKYVELRCDPISGHTALYWYRQSLGQGPEFLIYFQGTGAADDSGLPNDRFFAVRPEGSVSTLKIQRTERGDSAVYLCASSTLDRAGANVLTFGAGSRLTVL.

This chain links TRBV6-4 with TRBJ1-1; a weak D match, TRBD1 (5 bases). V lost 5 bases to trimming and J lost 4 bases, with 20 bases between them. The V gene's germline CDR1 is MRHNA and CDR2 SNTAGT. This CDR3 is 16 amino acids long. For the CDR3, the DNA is TGTGCCAGCAGTTACGACGGCAGGGAGGTGGGCACTGAAGCTTTCTTT. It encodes CASSYDGREVGTEAFF.

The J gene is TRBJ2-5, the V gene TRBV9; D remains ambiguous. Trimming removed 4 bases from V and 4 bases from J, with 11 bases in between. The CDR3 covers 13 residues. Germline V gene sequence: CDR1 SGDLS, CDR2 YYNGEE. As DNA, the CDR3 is TGTGCCAGCAGCCGAGAACCGGGAGAGACCCAGTACTTC. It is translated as CASSREPGETQYF.

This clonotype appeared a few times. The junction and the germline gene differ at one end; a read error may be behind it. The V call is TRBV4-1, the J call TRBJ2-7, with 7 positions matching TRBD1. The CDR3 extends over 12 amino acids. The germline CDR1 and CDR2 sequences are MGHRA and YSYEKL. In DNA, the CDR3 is TGCGCCAGCAGCCTAGGACAGGACGACCAGTACTTC. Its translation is CASSLGQDDQYF.

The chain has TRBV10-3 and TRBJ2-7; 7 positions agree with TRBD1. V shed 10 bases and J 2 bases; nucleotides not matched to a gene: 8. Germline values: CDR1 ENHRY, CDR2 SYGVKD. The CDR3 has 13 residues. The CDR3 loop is CASSWTGPYEQYF. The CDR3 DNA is TGTGCCAGCAGCTGGACAGGACCCTACGAGCAGTACTTC.

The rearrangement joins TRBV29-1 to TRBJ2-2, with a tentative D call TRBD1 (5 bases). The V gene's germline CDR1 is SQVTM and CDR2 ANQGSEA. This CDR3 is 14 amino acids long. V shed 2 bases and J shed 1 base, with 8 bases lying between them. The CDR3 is CSVERGLNTGELFF. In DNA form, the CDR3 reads TGCAGCGTTGAAAGGGGATTGAACACCGGGGAGCTGTTTTTT.

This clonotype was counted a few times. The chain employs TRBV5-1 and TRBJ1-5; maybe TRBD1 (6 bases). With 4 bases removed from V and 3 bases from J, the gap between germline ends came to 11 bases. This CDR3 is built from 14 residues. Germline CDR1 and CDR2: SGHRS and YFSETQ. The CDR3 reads CASSTGQPNQPQHF. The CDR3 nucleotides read TGCGCCAGCAGCACCGGACAGCCCAATCAGCCCCAGCATTTT. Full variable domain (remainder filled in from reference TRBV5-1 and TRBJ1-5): KAGVTQTPRYLIKTRGQQVTLSCSPISGHRSVSWYQQTPGQGLQFLFEYFSETQRNKGNFPGRFSGRQFSNSRSEMNVSTLELGDSALYLCASSTGQPNQPQHFGDGTRLSIL.

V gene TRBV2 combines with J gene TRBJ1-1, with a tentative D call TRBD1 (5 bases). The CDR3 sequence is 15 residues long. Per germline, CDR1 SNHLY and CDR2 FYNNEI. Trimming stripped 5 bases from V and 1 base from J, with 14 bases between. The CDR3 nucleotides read TGTGCCAGCAGTCATACCCCCACAGGGAACACTGAAGCTTTCTTT. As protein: CASSHTPTGNTEAFF.

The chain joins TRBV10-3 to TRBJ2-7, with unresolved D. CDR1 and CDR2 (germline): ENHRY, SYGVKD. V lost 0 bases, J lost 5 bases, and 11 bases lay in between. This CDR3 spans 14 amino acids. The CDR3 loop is CAISESSLFHEQYF. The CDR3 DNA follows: TGTGCCATCAGTGAGTCGAGCCTGTTCCACGAGCAGTACTTC.

For the CDR3, the DNA is TGTGCCAGCACCTTACACAACACCGGGGAGCTGTTTTTT. It yields the protein CASTLHNTGELFF. This chain joins TRBV2 and TRBJ2-2; no firm D call. This CDR3 has 13 residues. Germline V gives CDR1 SNHLY, CDR2 FYNNEI. Trimming took 7 bases from V and 2 from J, leaving 8 bases between them.

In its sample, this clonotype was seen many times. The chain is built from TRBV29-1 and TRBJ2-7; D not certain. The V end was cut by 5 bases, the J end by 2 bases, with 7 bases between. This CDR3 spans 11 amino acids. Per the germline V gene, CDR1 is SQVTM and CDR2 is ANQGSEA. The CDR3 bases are TGCAGCGTTCTGAACGCCTACGAGCAGTACTTC. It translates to CSVLNAYEQYF.

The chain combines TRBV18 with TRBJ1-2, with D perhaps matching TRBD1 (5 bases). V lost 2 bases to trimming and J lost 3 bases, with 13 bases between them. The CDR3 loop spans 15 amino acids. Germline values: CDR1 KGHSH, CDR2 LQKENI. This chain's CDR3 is CASSPYRGEDYGYTF. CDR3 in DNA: TGTGCCAGCTCACCATATCGGGGGGAAGACTATGGCTACACCTTC.

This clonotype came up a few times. Here the CDR3 DNA reads TGTGCCACCACCACCCGAGGGGAAAAACTGTTTTTT. This sequence encodes CATTTRGEKLFF. The chain recombines TRBV15 with TRBJ1-4; D is undetermined. Germline CDR1 is LNHNV and CDR2 is YYDKDF (reference sequence). Between the trimmed V and J ends, which lost 7 bases and 8 bases, there was a span of 11 bases. The CDR3 consists of 12 residues.